The 20 T cell receptor beta chains below all came from one sample that was sequenced in a study of cytomegalovirus exposure and HLA in healthy donors. Vbeta (60) and Jbeta (13) primers were used in the PCR. Generated by immunoSEQ multiplex PCR, the TCRdb table keeps only in-frame clones and is missing some. In the table there are under 75,000 clones, roughly 89% of which are singletons. The material sequenced was PBMCs. All receptors come from a woman aged 25-40 years in good health and CMV-seronegative.

This clone was observed a single time. This chain uses TRBV2 with TRBJ1-5; weak D call: TRBD1 (5 bases). Germline CDR1 is SNHLY and CDR2 is FYNNEI. The CDR3 loop spans 15 amino acids. Trimming pared 5 bases from V and 2 bases from J, leaving 13 bases between. Here the CDR3 reads CASSSGTAGNQPQHF. CDR3 DNA: TGTGCCAGCAGTTCCGGGACTGCTGGCAATCAGCCCCAGCATTTT. Full variable domain (missing parts from reference TRBV2 and TRBJ1-5): EPEVTQTPSHQVTQMGQEVILRCVPISNHLYFYWYRQILGQKVEFLVSFYNNEISEKSEIFDDQFSVERPDGSNFTLKIRSTKLEDSAMYFCASSSGTAGNQPQHFGDGTRLSIL.

The chain employs TRBV11-1 and TRBJ2-5; 12 bases line up with TRBD2. This CDR3 contains 16 residues. Germline lookup yields CDR1 SGHAT and CDR2 FQDESV (reference sequence). J was trimmed by 5 bases and V by 6 bases; bases with no gene match: 10. CDR3 loop: CASSTRTSGTGETQYF. CDR3 DNA: TGTGCCAGCAGTACCCGGACTAGCGGGACCGGTGAGACCCAGTACTTC.

This clone was counted between two and nine times. The chain employs TRBV19 and TRBJ1-4; 10 bases are shared with TRBD1. CDR3 length equals 15 residues. CDR1 is LNHDA and CDR2 is SQIVND in the germline V gene (reference sequence). The J segment lost 7 bases and the V segment lost 4 bases, leaving 6 bases of the junction unmatched. CDR3 in DNA: TGTGCCAGTAGTAGCCCGGGACAGGGGATTGAAAAACTGTTTTTT. Protein: CASSSPGQGIEKLFF. Combining the CDR3 with reference TRBV19 and TRBJ1-4 gives the whole variable domain DGGITQSPKYLFRKEGQNVTLSCEQNLNHDAMYWYRQDPGQGLRLIYYSQIVNDFQKGDIAEGYSVSREKKESFPLTVTSAQKNPTAFYLCASSSPGQGIEKLFFGSGTQLSVL.

V and J are TRBV5-4 and TRBJ2-7; the D gene is possibly TRBD2 (6 bases). Germline values: CDR1 SGHNT, CDR2 YYREEE (reference sequence). Trimming pared 4 bases from V and 9 bases from J, leaving 20 bases between. This CDR3 is 14 amino acids long. DNA for the CDR3: TGTGCCAGCAGCCCGGACGGTAGCGGAGGGCGGCAGTACTTC. It codes for CASSPDGSGGRQYF.

V usage is TRBV5-1 and J usage is TRBJ1-1; 9 bases match TRBD1. J gave up 1 base and V 0 bases, and 4 bases lay outside the gene matches. Germline CDR1 reads SGHRS; CDR2 reads YFSETQ. This CDR3 comprises 16 residues. The CDR3 spells CASSLGYRGPNTEAFF. The CDR3 DNA reads TGCGCCAGCAGCTTGGGCTACAGGGGGCCGAACACTGAAGCTTTCTTT.

This clone ranks as medium-sized. The chain has TRBV28 and TRBJ2-6; TRBD1 matches at 10 bases. V lost 8 bases to trimming and J lost 0 bases; unmatched junction nucleotides: 4. Per germline, CDR1 MDHEN and CDR2 SYDVKM. This CDR3 has 16 residues. The DNA for the CDR3 is TGTGCCAGCGGACAGGGGGGGATCTCTGGGGCCAACGTCCTGACTTTC. Its protein is CASGQGGISGANVLTF.

The rearrangement uses TRBV6-7 and TRBJ2-1, with D unresolved. TRBV6-7 is flagged as an ORF with uncertain function. Trimming removed 2 bases from V and 4 bases from J, with 15 bases in between. The CDR3 has 16 amino acids. For the CDR3, the DNA is TGTGCCAGCAGTTACCTTTATTTGACACTGTACAATGAGCAGTTCTTC. It encodes CASSYLYLTLYNEQFF.

In this sample, this clone turned up once. Here the CDR3 DNA reads TGTGCCAGCAGCCCCAAGGGGCGCAATCGAGGGACCCAGTACTTC. As protein: CASSPKGRNRGTQYF. The V gene is TRBV7-9, the J gene TRBJ2-5; perhaps TRBD1 as D (5 bases). Trimming pared 5 bases from V and 7 bases from J, leaving 20 bases between. Germline loops: CDR1 SEHNR, CDR2 FQNEAQ (reference sequence). The CDR3 contains 15 residues.

This clone showed up just a few times. The rearrangement joins TRBV5-4 to TRBJ2-7, with D possibly being TRBD2 (6 bases). The V gene lost 5 bases and the J gene lost 0 bases, with 15 bases spanning the gap. The germline CDR1 and CDR2 sequences are SGHNT and YYREEE (reference sequence). The CDR3 runs 15 residues. The CDR3 DNA reads TGTGCCAGCAGTCTGGGAGGCTCGAGCTCCTACGAGCAGTACTTC. Amino acid sequence: CASSLGGSSSYEQYF.

The chain links TRBV12-5 to TRBJ2-7, with TRBD2 matching over 9 bases. With V trimmed by 2 bases and J by 2 bases, 10 bases remained unmatched. This CDR3 comprises 17 residues. Looked up from germline, CDR1 is LGHNT and CDR2 is FRNRAP. This CDR3 is CASGLIPRTSVAYEQYF. In DNA, the CDR3 is TGTGCTAGTGGTTTGATCCCACGGACTAGCGTTGCCTACGAGCAGTACTTC.

This chain joins TRBV5-4 and TRBJ2-7, with 10 bases lining up with TRBD1. In germline, CDR1 is SGHNT, CDR2 YYREEE (reference sequence). The J segment lost 4 bases and the V segment lost 4 bases, leaving 5 bases of the junction unmatched. This CDR3 is built from 14 residues. In DNA form, the CDR3 reads TGTGCCAGCAGCAAACGACAGGGGGCTTACGAGCAGTACTTC. It translates to CASSKRQGAYEQYF.

The chain couples TRBV6-1 to TRBJ1-1, with TRBD1 as a possible D gene (6 bases). V lost 4 bases and J 5 bases, leaving 11 bases between the germline ends. Germline V gene data show CDR1 as MNHNS and CDR2 as SASEGT. CDR3 length equals 13 residues. The CDR3, as DNA: TGTGCCAGCAGTGTATGGGGGCAAACTGAAGCTTTCTTT. Its translation is CASSVWGQTEAFF.

The rearrangement uses TRBV28 and TRBJ1-5, with TRBD1 matching 11 bases. Trimming removed 8 bases from V and 2 bases from J; junction bases left unmatched: 5. From germline, CDR1 is MDHEN and CDR2 SYDVKM. The CDR3 is 15 residues long. In DNA form, the CDR3 reads TGTGCCAGCCTCGGGACAGGGGGGGGCAATCAGCCCCAGCATTTT. It encodes CASLGTGGGNQPQHF.

This sequence joins TRBV28 and TRBJ2-5, with 9 bases lining up with TRBD1. J was trimmed by 5 bases and V by 3 bases; bases with no gene match: 10. This CDR3 region has 16 residues. Germline V CDR1 and CDR2: MDHEN, SYDVKM. The CDR3 region has the DNA TGTGCCAGCAGTTTTTCCGGGGGACAGGGAGGCGAGACCCAGTACTTC. The encoded protein is CASSFSGGQGGETQYF.

The chain uses TRBV27 and TRBJ2-7; 9 bases map to TRBD1. The germline gives CDR1 MNHEY, CDR2 SMNVEV (reference sequence). The CDR3 runs 16 residues. V shed 1 base and J 3 bases; nucleotides not matched to a gene: 7. The CDR3 here is CASSLWGGGQGYEQYF. Written as DNA, the CDR3 is TGTGCCAGCAGTTTATGGGGTGGGGGACAGGGCTACGAGCAGTACTTC.

The V gene is TRBV27, the J gene TRBJ2-3; 10 nucleotides match TRBD2. V lost 2 bases and J lost 0; bases outside the gene matches: 8. CDR3 length: 18 amino acids. Germline CDR1 reads MNHEY; CDR2 reads SMNVEV (reference sequence). CDR3 protein: CASSLLAGDHLSTDTQYF. Here the CDR3 DNA reads TGTGCCAGCAGTTTACTAGCGGGAGATCACCTTAGCACAGATACGCAGTATTTT.

The CDR3 nucleotides read TGTGCCAGCAGCGTTGGACAGGGAGATGGCTACACCTTC. This translates into CASSVGQGDGYTF. The genes are TRBV7-6 and TRBJ1-2; 8 bases are shared with TRBD1. Trimming at V came to 5 bases and at J to 6 bases, leaving 5 bases not matched to a gene. Per germline, CDR1 SGHVS and CDR2 FNYEAQ. CDR3 length equals 13 residues. Full variable domain (outside the CDR3, taken from reference TRBV7-6 and TRBJ1-2): GAGVSQSPRYKVTKRGQDVALRCDPISGHVSLYWYRQALGQGPEFLTYFNYEAQQDKSGLPNDRFSAERPEGSISTLTIQRTEQRDSAMYRCASSVGQGDGYTFGSGTRLTVV.

This clone was counted only a few times. This chain connects TRBV18 to TRBJ1-4, with 7 bases fitting TRBD1. The V and J ends lost 1 base and 3 bases, in that order; junction bases with no gene match: 5. Germline lookup yields CDR1 KGHSH and CDR2 LQKENI. The CDR3 runs 16 residues. The CDR3 coding sequence is TGTGCCAGCTCACCACAGGGGGCGCTTGCTAATGAAAAACTGTTTTTT. Translating it yields CASSPQGALANEKLFF.

The chain joins TRBV7-2 to TRBJ1-2; possible D gene TRBD1, 5 bases. CDR3 length equals 17 residues. Germline CDR1 SGHTA, CDR2 FQGNSA. Trimming took off 3 bases at V and 4 bases at J, with 21 bases between the two ends. CDR3 protein: CASSLRQPFFNFYGYTF. CDR3 DNA sequence: TGTGCCAGCAGCTTGAGACAGCCCTTTTTTAACTTCTATGGCTACACCTTC.

This chain links TRBV6-1 with TRBJ2-7; TRBD2 is a possible D gene (5 bases). The CDR3 contains 14 residues. Germline loops: CDR1 MNHNS, CDR2 SASEGT. Trimming left V 2 bases short and J 7 bases short, with 15 bases between. The CDR3 nucleotides read TGTGCCAGCAGTGAACTCCTTGGCTCGGGAGAGCAGTACTTC. Protein sequence: CASSELLGSGEQYF.